This TCR beta chain was captured in a study of CD8+CD57+ T cells in acquired aplastic anemia. Overall study context: Mean DNA quantity obtained from sorted CD4+ and CD8+ cells was 3 to 3.5 ug.

Genomic DNA constituted the template upon which TCR beta VDJ and CDR3 profiling was performed. TCRdb re-called the reads through MiXCR, storing one row per CDR3 protein. The data show under 200,000 distinct CDR3 sequences, approximately 48% seen once. Trimming cost V 3 bases and J 6 bases; bases outside gene matches: 5. Germline CDR1 and CDR2: DFQATT and SNEGSKA (reference sequence). The CDR3 has 13 residues. Previously, flow cytometry had revealed CD8+CD57+ cell expansion in the patients chosen for sequencing. This TCR derives from a human donor with aplastic anemia. This chain connects TRBV20-1 to TRBJ1-1; 9 bases align to TRBD1. The material sequenced was sorted CD4+, CD8+, or CD8+CD57+ T cells (not recorded which) from PBMCs. CDR3 DNA: TGCAGTGCTAGGGGGACAGGGTTGGCTGAAGCTTTCTTT. Translation gives CSARGTGLAEAFF.